This T cell receptor (beta chain) is from a study of blood T cell repertoires in COVID-19. About the study: The United States, Italy and Spain supplied acute and convalescent COVID-19 samples.

Original processing notes: Estimates of nucleated cell counts were drawn from the amplification of reference gene primers. The assay was immunoSEQ multiplex PCR, and TCRdb's table has in-frame clones only and misses some. For V, J and clone size, that table is used; D and trimming come from the DNA. The sample has about 50,000 clones, under 90% seen once. The CDR3 consists of 14 residues. From germline, CDR1 is MNHEY and CDR2 SVGAGI. Trimming took 9 bases from V and 5 from J, leaving 17 bases between them. The clonotype was recovered from a man in his fifties or sixties with acute or convalescent COVID-19. The chain links TRBV6-5 to TRBJ1-5; maybe TRBD1 (6 bases). The sample consisted of peripheral blood. The CDR3 is CASGDTLGYQPQHF. DNA of the CDR3: TGTGCCAGTGGGGACACCCTAGGATATCAGCCCCAGCATTTT.